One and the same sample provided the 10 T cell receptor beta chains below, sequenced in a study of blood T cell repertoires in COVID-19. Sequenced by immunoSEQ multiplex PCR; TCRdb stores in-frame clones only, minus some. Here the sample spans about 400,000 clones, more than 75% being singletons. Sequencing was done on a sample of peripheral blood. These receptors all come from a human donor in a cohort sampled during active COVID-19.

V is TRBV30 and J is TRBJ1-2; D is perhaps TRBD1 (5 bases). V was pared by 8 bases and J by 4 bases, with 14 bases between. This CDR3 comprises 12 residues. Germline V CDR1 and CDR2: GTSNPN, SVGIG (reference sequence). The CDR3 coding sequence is TGTGCCCTGGAGGGGTTTAGCTATGGCTACACCTTC. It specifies CALEGFSYGYTF.

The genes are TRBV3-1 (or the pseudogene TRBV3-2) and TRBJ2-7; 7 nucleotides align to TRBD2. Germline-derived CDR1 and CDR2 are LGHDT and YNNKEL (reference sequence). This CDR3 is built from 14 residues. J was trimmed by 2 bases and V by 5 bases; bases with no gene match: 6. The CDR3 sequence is CASSLSGVPYEQYF. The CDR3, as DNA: TGTGCCAGCAGCTTAAGCGGGGTCCCCTACGAGCAGTACTTC.

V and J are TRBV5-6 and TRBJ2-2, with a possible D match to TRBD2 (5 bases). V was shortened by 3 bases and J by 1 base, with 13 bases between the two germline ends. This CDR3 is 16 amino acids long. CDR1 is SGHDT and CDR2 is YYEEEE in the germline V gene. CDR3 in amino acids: CASSSNPGWNTGELFF. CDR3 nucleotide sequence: TGTGCCAGCAGCTCAAACCCGGGGTGGAACACCGGGGAGCTGTTTTTT. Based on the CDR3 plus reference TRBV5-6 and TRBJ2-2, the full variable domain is DAGVTQSPTHLIKTRGQQVTLRCSPKSGHDTVSWYQQALGQGPQFIFQYYEEEERQRGNFPDRFSGHQFPNYSSELNVNALLLGDSALYLCASSSNPGWNTGELFFGEGSRLTVL.

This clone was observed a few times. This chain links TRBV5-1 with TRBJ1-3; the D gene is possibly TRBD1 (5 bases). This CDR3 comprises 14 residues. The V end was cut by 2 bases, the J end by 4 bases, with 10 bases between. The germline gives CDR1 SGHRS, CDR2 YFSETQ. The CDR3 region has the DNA TGCGCCAGCAGCTTTGGGGGGGACGGAAACACCATATATTTT. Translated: CASSFGGDGNTIYF.

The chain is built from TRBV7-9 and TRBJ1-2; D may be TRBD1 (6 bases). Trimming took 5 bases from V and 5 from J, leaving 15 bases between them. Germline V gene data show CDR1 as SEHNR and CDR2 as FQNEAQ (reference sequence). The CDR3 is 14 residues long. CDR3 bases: TGTGCCAGCAGCCCCCCCGGTGGACAGTATGGCTACACCTTC. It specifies CASSPPGGQYGYTF.

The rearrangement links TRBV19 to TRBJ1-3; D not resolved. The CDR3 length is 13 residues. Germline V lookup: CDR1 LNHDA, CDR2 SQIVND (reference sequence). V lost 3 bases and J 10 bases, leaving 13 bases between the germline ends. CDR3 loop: CASSMGRQRTIYF. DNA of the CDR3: TGTGCCAGTAGTATGGGTAGACAACGGACCATATATTTT.

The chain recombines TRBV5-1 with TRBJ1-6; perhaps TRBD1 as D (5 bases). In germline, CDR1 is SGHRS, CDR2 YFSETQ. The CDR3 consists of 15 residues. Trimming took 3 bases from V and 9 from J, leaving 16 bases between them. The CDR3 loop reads CASSSGSREGSPLHF. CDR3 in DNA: TGCGCCAGCAGCTCTGGCTCCAGGGAGGGTTCACCCCTCCACTTT.

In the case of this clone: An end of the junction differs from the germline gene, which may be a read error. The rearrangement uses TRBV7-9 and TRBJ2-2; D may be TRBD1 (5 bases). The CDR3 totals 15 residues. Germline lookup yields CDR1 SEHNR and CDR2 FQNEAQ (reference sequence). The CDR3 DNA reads TGTGCCAGCCGCTTACTTAGGGGTGGCACCGGGGAGCTGTTTTTT. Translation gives CASRLLRGGTGELFF.

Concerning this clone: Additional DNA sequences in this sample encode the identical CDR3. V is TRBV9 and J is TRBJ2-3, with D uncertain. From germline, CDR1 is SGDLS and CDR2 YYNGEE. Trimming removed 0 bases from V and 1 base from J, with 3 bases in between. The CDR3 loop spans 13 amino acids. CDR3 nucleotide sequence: TGTGCCAGCAGCGTAGCCGGCACAGATACGCAGTATTTT. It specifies CASSVAGTDTQYF.

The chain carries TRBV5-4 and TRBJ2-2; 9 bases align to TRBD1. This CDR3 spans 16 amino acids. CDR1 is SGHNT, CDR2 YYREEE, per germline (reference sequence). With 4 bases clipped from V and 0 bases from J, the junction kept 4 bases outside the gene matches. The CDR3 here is CASSQTGGANTGELFF. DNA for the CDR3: TGTGCCAGCAGCCAAACAGGGGGCGCGAACACCGGGGAGCTGTTTTTT.